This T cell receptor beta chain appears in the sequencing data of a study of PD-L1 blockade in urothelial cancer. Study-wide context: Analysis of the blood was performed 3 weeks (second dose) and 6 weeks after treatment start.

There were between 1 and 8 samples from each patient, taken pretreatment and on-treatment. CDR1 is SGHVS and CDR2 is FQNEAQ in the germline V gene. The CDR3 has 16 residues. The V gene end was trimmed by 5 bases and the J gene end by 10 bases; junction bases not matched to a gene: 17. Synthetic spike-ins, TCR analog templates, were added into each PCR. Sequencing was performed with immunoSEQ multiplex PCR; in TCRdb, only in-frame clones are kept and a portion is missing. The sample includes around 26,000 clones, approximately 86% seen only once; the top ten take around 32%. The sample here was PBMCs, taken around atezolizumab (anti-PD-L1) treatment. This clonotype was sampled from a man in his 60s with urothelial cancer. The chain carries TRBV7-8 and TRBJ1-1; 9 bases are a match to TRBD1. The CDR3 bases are TGTGCCAGCAGCCCCGGACAGGGGATCCCCCCCCGGTTAGCTTTCTTT. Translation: CASSPGQGIPPRLAFF.